One and the same sample provided the 21 T cell receptor beta chains below, sequenced in a study of blood T cell repertoires in COVID-19. Libraries were prepared by immunoSEQ multiplex PCR; TCRdb keeps only in-frame clonotypes and omits some of them. The table records around 170,000 clones, roughly 83% of them present only once. The sample consisted of peripheral blood. The source is a woman aged 55-70 years with acute or convalescent COVID-19.

The chain couples TRBV6-1 to TRBJ1-1; maybe TRBD1 (5 bases). Germline V CDR1 and CDR2: MNHNS, SASEGT. This CDR3 spans 15 amino acids. Trimming took off 2 bases at V and 0 bases at J, with 10 bases between the two ends. CDR3 protein: CASSERLGLNTEAFF. CDR3 DNA sequence: TGTGCCAGCAGTGAAAGGCTGGGGCTGAACACTGAAGCTTTCTTT.

The rearrangement links TRBV5-1 to TRBJ2-7, with D perhaps TRBD2 (6 bases). The V and J ends lost 0 bases and 3 bases respectively, with 10 bases between them. The germline V gene has CDR1 SGHRS and CDR2 YFSETQ. This CDR3 comprises 14 residues. Here the CDR3 DNA reads TGCGCCAGCAGCTTGGATGGTAGCGGCTACGAGCAGTACTTC. This gives the protein CASSLDGSGYEQYF.

V usage is TRBV28 and J usage is TRBJ2-3; 11 nucleotides match TRBD2. V trimming: 6 bases; J trimming: 2 bases; junction bases outside the gene matches: 16. CDR3 length equals 19 residues. The germline V gene has CDR1 MDHEN and CDR2 SYDVKM. The chain's CDR3 is CASSPIIYILAGDTDTQYF. CDR3 DNA: TGTGCCAGCAGCCCGATCATATACATACTAGCGGGGGACACAGATACGCAGTATTTT.

This clone was counted a single time. The V and J genes are TRBV3-1 (or the pseudogene TRBV3-2) and TRBJ2-1; 7 positions match TRBD1. Trimming took 4 bases from V and 9 from J; bases not matched to a gene: 15. Germline CDR1 is LGHDT and CDR2 is YNNKEL (reference sequence). The CDR3 has 16 amino acids. CDR3 residues: CASSLGTGTAFSEQFF. The CDR3, as DNA: TGTGCCAGCAGCCTCGGAACCGGGACAGCCTTCTCTGAGCAGTTCTTC.

The chain uses TRBV2 and TRBJ1-3; TRBD1 matches 9 bases. V trimming: 6 bases; J trimming: 4 bases; junction bases outside the gene matches: 1. Per the germline V gene, CDR1 is SNHLY and CDR2 is FYNNEI. The CDR3 has 13 amino acids. The CDR3 reads CASRGTGGNTIYF. CDR3 in DNA: TGTGCCAGCAGGGGGACAGGGGGAAACACCATATATTTT.

CDR3 nucleotide sequence: TGTGCCAGCACCCAAGCCCTAGACAGGGAAGGAGGCTACACCTTC. This gives the protein CASTQALDREGGYTF. The V gene is TRBV6-5, the J gene TRBJ1-2, with 7 bases that match TRBD1. This CDR3 comprises 15 residues. Germline lookup yields CDR1 MNHEY and CDR2 SVGAGI. V shed 7 bases, J shed 8 bases, and the junction held 16 bases outside the gene matches.

V usage is TRBV19 and J usage is TRBJ1-2, with a weak D call TRBD1 (5 bases). Trimming removed 5 bases from V and 3 bases from J, with 13 bases in between. In germline, CDR1 is LNHDA, CDR2 SQIVND (reference sequence). CDR3 size: 14 residues. CDR3 sequence (DNA): TGTGCCAGTAGTGTAAACAGGAGGGACTATGGCTACACCTTC. Amino acids: CASSVNRRDYGYTF.

V and J are TRBV7-9 and TRBJ1-1; TRBD1 might be the D (6 bases). The germline gives CDR1 SEHNR, CDR2 FQNEAQ (reference sequence). Trimming stripped 3 bases from V and 1 base from J, with 12 bases between. This CDR3 has 15 residues. The CDR3 sequence: CASSFPKTGNTEAFF. The CDR3 nucleotides read TGTGCCAGCAGCTTCCCAAAGACAGGGAACACTGAAGCTTTCTTT. The variable domain in full, with the rest retrieved from reference TRBV7-9 and TRBJ1-1, is DTGVSQNPRHKITKRGQNVTFRCDPISEHNRLYWYRQTLGQGPEFLTYFQNEAQLEKSRLLSDRFSAERPKGSFSTLEIQRTEQGDSAMYLCASSFPKTGNTEAFFGQGTRLTVV.

This rearrangement joins TRBV5-1 to TRBJ2-5; no clear D gene. Germline loops: CDR1 SGHRS, CDR2 YFSETQ. The length of the CDR3 is 13 residues. V was shortened by 5 bases and J by 3 bases, with 11 bases between the two germline ends. In DNA, the CDR3 is TGCGCCAGCAGTTCTGCGCAAGAAGAGACCCAGTACTTC. Its translation: CASSSAQEETQYF.

The chain combines TRBV5-1 with TRBJ1-5; 12 positions match TRBD1. Unmatched junction bases numbered 1, after V lost 0 bases and J lost 6 bases. The germline gives CDR1 SGHRS, CDR2 YFSETQ. There are 15 residues in the CDR3. This CDR3 is CASSLAGQGAQPQHF. For the CDR3, the DNA is TGCGCCAGCAGCTTGGCGGGACAGGGGGCTCAGCCCCAGCATTTT.

The gene calls are TRBV7-3 and TRBJ2-7; 9 bases fit TRBD1. There are 14 residues in the CDR3. V was clipped by 2 bases and J by 1 base; unmatched bases: 0. Germline V gene lookup returns CDR1 SGHTA and CDR2 FQGTGA. CDR3 sequence: CASSLGTGSYEQYF. The DNA of the CDR3 is TGTGCCAGCAGCTTAGGGACAGGGTCCTACGAGCAGTACTTC.

The chain is built from TRBV5-1 and TRBJ2-5, with 9 bases that match TRBD1. The CDR3 consists of 15 residues. The germline gives CDR1 SGHRS, CDR2 YFSETQ. J was trimmed by 1 base and V by 1 base; bases with no gene match: 2. For the CDR3, the DNA is TGCGCCAGCAGCTTGTCGACAGGGGGCCAAGAGACCCAGTACTTC. It is translated as CASSLSTGGQETQYF.

DNA of the CDR3: TGTGCCAGTAGTATGCTGGGAGCCTATAATTCACCCCTCCACTTT. The encoded protein is CASSMLGAYNSPLHF. This chain joins TRBV19 and TRBJ1-6, with D unresolved. V lost 3 bases and J lost 2, with 8 bases in between. The CDR3 is 15 residues long. Germline V gene sequence: CDR1 LNHDA, CDR2 SQIVND (reference sequence).

The chain combines TRBV7-6 with TRBJ2-2, with TRBD1 as a possible D gene (5 bases). Germline-derived CDR1 and CDR2 are SGHVS and FNYEAQ. The CDR3 is 15 residues long. V was shortened by 4 bases and J by 5 bases, with 14 bases between the two germline ends. The CDR3, as DNA: TGTGCCAGCAGCTCTACGACAGTGGGTACCGGGGAGCTGTTTTTT. It yields the protein CASSSTTVGTGELFF.

The chain combines TRBV5-1 with TRBJ2-1; TRBD2 matches 15 bases. The CDR3 is made up of 16 amino acids. Germline lookup yields CDR1 SGHRS and CDR2 YFSETQ. Trimming at V came to 4 bases and at J to 8 bases, leaving 7 bases not matched to a gene. DNA for the CDR3: TGCGCCAGCAGCCAGGGGACTAGCGGGGGGAAGGATGAGCAGTTCTTC. This encodes CASSQGTSGGKDEQFF.

This chain uses TRBV5-4 with TRBJ2-5; D may be TRBD1 (6 bases). V was trimmed by 4 bases and J by 5 bases, leaving 15 bases between them. This CDR3 is built from 14 residues. Germline CDR1 is SGHNT and CDR2 is YYREEE (reference sequence). The CDR3 loop is CASSQNRDGETQYF. CDR3 sequence (DNA): TGTGCCAGCAGCCAGAACAGGGATGGGGAGACCCAGTACTTC. The full variable domain, completed using reference TRBV5-4 and TRBJ2-5, is ETGVTQSPTHLIKTRGQQVTLRCSSQSGHNTVSWYQQALGQGPQFIFQYYREEENGRGNFPPRFSGLQFPNYSSELNVNALELDDSALYLCASSQNRDGETQYFGPGTRLLVL.

The genes are TRBV6-5 and TRBJ2-7, with 10 positions matching TRBD1. Germline CDR1 and CDR2: MNHEY and SVGAGI. V lost 4 bases, J lost 4 bases, and 7 bases stayed unmatched. The CDR3 is 15 residues long. The CDR3 bases are TGTGCCAGCAGTTCCGTCGACAGGGGGCGTTACGAGCAGTACTTC. Translating it yields CASSSVDRGRYEQYF.

Only a few counts were recorded for this clone. V and J are TRBV4-2 and TRBJ2-5, with D maybe TRBD2 (6 bases). The CDR3 has 15 amino acids. V was cut by 1 base and J by 3 bases, with 12 bases left in between. CDR1 is LGHNA, CDR2 YNFKEQ, per germline. The CDR3, as DNA: TGTGCCAGCAGCCAAGCAGGGACGGGGGAAGAGACCCAGTACTTC. Protein: CASSQAGTGEETQYF.

This clone was counted a few times. The rearrangement joins TRBV4-3 to TRBJ1-2, with 9 bases aligning to TRBD1. The germline gives CDR1 LGHNA, CDR2 YSLEER. The CDR3 length is 15 residues. V lost 2 bases and J lost 5; bases outside the gene matches: 6. As DNA, the CDR3 is TGCGCCAGCAGCCAACAACAGGGGGCTCGGTATGGCTACACCTTC. Encoded protein: CASSQQQGARYGYTF.

The chain combines TRBV6-5 with TRBJ1-6, with no clear D. CDR1 is MNHEY, CDR2 SVGAGI, per germline. CDR3 length: 15 residues. Trimming took 0 bases from V and 9 from J, leaving 12 bases between them. The CDR3, as DNA: TGTGCCAGCAGTTACTCAGCTTACGGCGGTTCACCCCTCCACTTT. This translates into CASSYSAYGGSPLHF.

CDR3 nucleotide sequence: TGTGCCAGCAGCGTAAACCCAGGGGGCTCCTACGAGCAGTACTTC. Its translation: CASSVNPGGSYEQYF. The chain joins TRBV9 to TRBJ2-7, with 7 nucleotides matching TRBD1. Germline V gives CDR1 SGDLS, CDR2 YYNGEE. V lost 1 base to trimming and J lost 0 bases; unmatched junction nucleotides: 4. This CDR3 has 15 residues.